Listed here are 6 T cell receptor beta chains from one sample, sequenced in a study of cytomegalovirus exposure and HLA in healthy donors (dated 2017 in TCRdb). The method was the immunoSEQ multiplex PCR assay. A mixture of 60 forward primers for TCR Vbeta segments and 13 reverse primers for TCR Jbeta segments was used in the multiplex PCR. The source is immuneACCESS, and TCRdb retained only in-frame sequences with V and J called. Part of the clones is not carried over; for the studies checked, unresolved V genes explain less than half of this, and the remainder is unexplained. This sample holds roughly 150,000 clones; 60% to 80% were observed only once. The biggest ten clones account for roughly 0.69% of the sample. Sequencing input: PBMCs. These receptors originate from a male donor in good health and CMV-seronegative.

The chain employs TRBV29-1 and TRBJ2-5, with 8 positions matching TRBD2. After removal of 6 bases from V and 5 bases from J, the junction contained 14 bases not matched to a gene. The CDR3 contains 15 residues. Germline V lookup: CDR1 SQVTM, CDR2 ANQGSEA. Here the CDR3 reads CSVSGGRSIEETQYF. The CDR3, as DNA: TGCAGCGTATCTGGCGGGAGGTCCATCGAGGAGACCCAGTACTTC.

There are a few counts of this clone. The CDR3 sequence is CATSRMGVFSGYTF. The CDR3 DNA reads as TGTGCCACCAGCAGGATGGGAGTATTTTCAGGCTACACCTTC. J is TRBJ1-2 and V is TRBV15, with D uncertain. CDR3 length: 14 amino acids. CDR1 LNHNV and CDR2 YYDKDF come from the germline V gene (reference sequence). V dropped 3 bases and J dropped 8 bases, with 16 bases sitting between them.

The V call is TRBV11-3, the J call TRBJ1-1, with D perhaps matching TRBD1 (5 bases). CDR1 and CDR2 (germline): SGHNT, YENEEA. This CDR3 has 14 amino acids. Trimming left V 0 bases short and J 4 bases short, with 9 bases between. This CDR3 is CASSLEERGTEAFF. For the CDR3, the DNA is TGTGCCAGCAGCTTAGAAGAAAGGGGCACTGAAGCTTTCTTT.

This clone was counted only a few times. The V call is TRBV27, the J call TRBJ2-7; 12 nucleotides align to TRBD1. V shed 2 bases and J 3 bases; nucleotides not matched to a gene: 2. This CDR3 has 15 residues. The germline V gene has CDR1 MNHEY and CDR2 SMNVEV (reference sequence). In DNA, the CDR3 is TGTGCCAGCAGTTTAGGGACAGGGGGCAACTACGAGCAGTACTTC. It is translated as CASSLGTGGNYEQYF.

The chain combines TRBV7-2 with TRBJ1-1; possible D gene TRBD1, 5 bases. The CDR3 sequence is 15 residues long. Trimming took 4 bases from V and 5 from J, leaving 17 bases between them. Germline V gene sequence: CDR1 SGHTA, CDR2 FQGNSA. For the CDR3, the DNA is TGTGCCAGCAGCTCCGGGGGACGGTTGAGGACTGAAGCTTTCTTT. This codes for CASSSGGRLRTEAFF.

This clone was detected only a few times. This chain connects TRBV6-1 to TRBJ1-1, with D tentatively TRBD1 (5 bases). V lost 6 bases and J lost 0, with 8 bases in between. This CDR3 is 13 amino acids long. Germline V gene sequence: CDR1 MNHNS, CDR2 SASEGT. The CDR3: CASRPTVNTEAFF. CDR3 coding DNA: TGTGCCAGCAGGCCGACAGTGAACACTGAAGCTTTCTTT.